The 25 T cell receptor beta chains below were found in one sample sequenced in a study of breast tumors, draining lymph nodes, adjacent tissues. One entry per CDR3 protein, called by TCRdb with MiXCR from the multiplex PCR reads. The sample yields about 13,000 distinct CDR3 sequences, roughly 60% seen once. The sample comprised tumor-adjacent breast tissue. All receptors derive from a female donor with breast cancer. Some clones in this sample may be carry-over from other donors' samples.

J is TRBJ2-3 and V is TRBV20-1; no definite D call. V was shortened by 1 base and J by 0 bases, with 11 bases between the two germline ends. In germline, CDR1 is DFQATT, CDR2 SNEGSKA (reference sequence). There are 15 residues in the CDR3. The CDR3 loop reads CSARVWTQSTDTQYF. The CDR3 nucleotides are TGCAGTGCTAGAGTTTGGACGCAAAGCACAGATACGCAGTATTTT.

In its sample, this clonotype is medium-sized. CDR3 protein: CASSNRVEGGYTF. DNA for the CDR3: TGTGCCAGCAGCAATAGGGTGGAGGGTGGCTACACCTTC. V usage is TRBV4-2 and J usage is TRBJ1-2; no clear D gene. Germline V lookup: CDR1 LGHNA, CDR2 YNFKEQ. CDR3 length equals 13 residues. V was trimmed by 5 bases and J by 7 bases, leaving 14 bases between them.

The gene calls are TRBV11-1 and TRBJ1-2; 10 nucleotides align to TRBD1. Per the germline V gene, CDR1 is SGHAT and CDR2 is FQDESV (reference sequence). There are 16 residues in the CDR3. V dropped 0 bases and J dropped 0; count of bases not matched to a gene: 1. Here the CDR3 DNA reads TGTGCCAGCAGCTTAGCCGGGACAGGGGCTAACTATGGCTACACCTTC. It is translated as CASSLAGTGANYGYTF.

This clonotype was seen once. The chain is built from TRBV12-3 or TRBV12-4 and TRBJ2-5; 7 bases align to TRBD2. V shed 5 bases and J 2 bases; nucleotides not matched to a gene: 8. The CDR3 totals 15 residues. CDR3 sequence: CASSIDAGVQETQYF. The CDR3 coding sequence is TGTGCCAGCAGTATAGACGCGGGGGTACAAGAGACCCAGTACTTC.

Worth noting for this clonotype: Mismatch with germline at one junction end may stem from a read error. This chain joins TRBV9 and TRBJ2-5; 10 nucleotides line up with TRBD2. CDR3 length: 14 residues. The germline CDR1 and CDR2 sequences are SGDLS and YYNGEE. Here the CDR3 reads CASSISSGSETQSF. CDR3 DNA sequence: TGTGCCAGCAGCATATCTAGCGGGAGTGAGACCCAGTCCTTC.

The chain combines TRBV29-1 with TRBJ2-2; D remains ambiguous. V lost 4 bases, J lost 1 base, and 16 bases lay in between. The CDR3 is 16 amino acids. The V gene's germline CDR1 is SQVTM and CDR2 ANQGSEA. In DNA, the CDR3 is TGCAGCGTTGTTCAATCGAGTGGCCAGAACACCGGGGAGCTGTTTTTT. As protein: CSVVQSSGQNTGELFF.

The J gene is TRBJ2-7, the V gene TRBV7-2, with 8 positions matching TRBD2. Germline trimming cut 3 bases from V and 9 bases from J; bases unmatched to any gene: 13. CDR1 and CDR2 (germline): SGHTA, FQGNSA. This CDR3 is built from 15 residues. The CDR3 sequence is CASSFGGGNAKVQYF. CDR3 bases: TGTGCCAGCAGCTTCGGGGGGGGAAATGCCAAAGTGCAGTACTTC.

This clonotype was seen repeatedly, ten times or more. This chain links TRBV7-8 with TRBJ1-1; D not certain. Germline V gene sequence: CDR1 SGHVS, CDR2 FQNEAQ. This CDR3 has 14 residues. V lost 5 bases to trimming and J lost 2 bases, with 12 bases between them. CDR3 nucleotide sequence: TGTGCCAGCAGCCTAGAGGTGACCAACACTGAAGCTTTCTTT. This encodes CASSLEVTNTEAFF.

J is TRBJ2-3 and V is TRBV13; a weak D match, TRBD2 (5 bases). Germline V gene sequence: CDR1 PRHDT, CDR2 FYEKMQ (reference sequence). V was shortened by 5 bases and J by 4 bases, with 13 bases between the two germline ends. This CDR3 has 14 amino acids. Written as DNA, the CDR3 is TGTGCCAGCAGCCCGGGGTTGAGCGCAGATACGCAGTATTTT. Translating it yields CASSPGLSADTQYF.

This chain connects TRBV7-2 to TRBJ2-3; TRBD1 matches 9 bases. With 2 bases clipped from V and 2 bases from J, the junction kept 8 bases outside the gene matches. CDR1 is SGHTA, CDR2 FQGNSA, per germline. This CDR3 is 17 amino acids long. This chain's CDR3 is CASSLFGGTGNTDTQYF. CDR3 bases: TGTGCCAGCAGCTTATTCGGGGGGACAGGGAACACAGATACGCAGTATTTT.

The sample holds many counts of this clonotype. A single base separates this from a much larger clone, so it may be a read error. The chain combines TRBV12-3 or TRBV12-4 with TRBJ1-4; D gene uncertain. Trimming took 11 bases from V and 4 from J, leaving 17 bases between them. This CDR3 has 14 residues. CDR3 coding DNA: TGTGCCGGCACTCGGGCAGACCGTAATGAAAAACTGTTTTTT. This sequence encodes CAGTRADRNEKLFF.

V is TRBV7-9 and J is TRBJ2-3; 14 bases fit TRBD2. With 4 bases clipped from V and 5 bases from J, the junction kept 2 bases outside the gene matches. Germline CDR1 and CDR2: SEHNR and FQNEAQ (reference sequence). The CDR3 spans 15 residues. In nucleotides, the CDR3 is TGTGCCAGCAGCTCGGGACTAGCGGGAGTAGATACGCAGTATTTT. Its protein is CASSSGLAGVDTQYF. The variable domain in full, with the rest retrieved from reference TRBV7-9 and TRBJ2-3, is DTGVSQNPRHKITKRGQNVTFRCDPISEHNRLYWYRQTLGQGPEFLTYFQNEAQLEKSRLLSDRFSAERPKGSFSTLEIQRTEQGDSAMYLCASSSGLAGVDTQYFGPGTRLTVL.

Comment on this clonotype: The junction shows a germline mismatch at one end, possibly a read error. This sequence joins TRBV9 and TRBJ1-6, with 8 bases matching TRBD1. The CDR3 has 15 residues. Germline V gives CDR1 SGDLS, CDR2 YYNGEE. The CDR3 nucleotides are TGTGCCAGCAGCGAATCGCAGGGGGCTAATTCACCCCCCCACTTT. Protein: CASSESQGANSPPHF. The full variable domain, in which reference TRBV9 and TRBJ1-6 provide the parts outside the CDR3, is DSGVTQTPKHLITATGQRVTLRCSPRSGDLSVYWYQQSLDQGLQFLIQYYNGEERAKGNILERFSAQQFPDLHSELNLSSLELGDSALYFCASSESQGANSPPHFGNGTRLTVT.

Remarks on this clonotype: One end of the junction fails to match germline, which may point to a read error. This rearrangement joins TRBV9 to TRBJ2-5, with D unresolved. Germline loops: CDR1 SGDLS, CDR2 YYNGEE. CDR3 length equals 16 residues. CDR3: CASSLGGRSLQETQYF. The CDR3 DNA is TGCGCCAGCAGCCTCGGTGGGCGGTCTCTACAAGAGACCCAGTACTTC. Variable domain in full (rest from reference TRBV9 and TRBJ2-5): DSGVTQTPKHLITATGQRVTLRCSPRSGDLSVYWYQQSLDQGLQFLIQYYNGEERAKGNILERFSAQQFPDLHSELNLSSLELGDSALYFCASSLGGRSLQETQYFGPGTRLLVL.

Here the CDR3 DNA reads TGTGCCAGCAGTTTAGGAGTTGGCGAGCAGTACTTC. This gives the protein CASSLGVGEQYF. This rearrangement joins TRBV12-3 or TRBV12-4 to TRBJ2-7, with D uncertain. The CDR3 spans 12 residues. Trimming stripped 1 base from V and 6 bases from J, with 7 bases between.

A remark on this clonotype: A much larger clone sits a single nucleotide away, making a read error possible. The rearrangement links TRBV24-1 to TRBJ1-1, with D uncertain. V lost 6 bases to trimming and J lost 8 bases, with 15 bases between them. Germline CDR1 reads KGHDR; CDR2 reads SFDVKD. The CDR3 spans 13 residues. CDR3 region: CATSNPNWTEAFF. CDR3 coding DNA: TGTGCCACCAGTAACCCTAACTGGACGGAAGCTTTCTTT.

In its sample, this clonotype was seen once. Being one base from a much bigger clone, this may be a read error. The chain is built from TRBV19 and TRBJ1-1; TRBD1 agrees at 7 bases. The CDR3 has 15 residues. CDR1 and CDR2 (germline): LNHDA, SQIVND (reference sequence). CDR3 nucleotide sequence: TGTACCAGTAGTACCCGAGGACAGGCGGGGACTGAAGCTTTCTTT. Amino acids: CTSSTRGQAGTEAFF.

The gene calls are TRBV7-8 and TRBJ2-3, with 9 bases matching TRBD1. The CDR3 runs 15 residues. After removal of 2 bases from V and 3 bases from J, the junction contained 3 bases not matched to a gene. Germline CDR1 is SGHVS and CDR2 is FQNEAQ. The CDR3, as DNA: TGTGCCAGCAGCTTAAGACAGGGGGAAACAGATACGCAGTATTTT. It encodes CASSLRQGETDTQYF.

This clonotype was counted ten times or more. The chain recombines TRBV6-2 or TRBV6-3 with TRBJ1-5, with 10 bases lining up with TRBD1. Germline V lookup: CDR1 MNHEY, CDR2 SVGEGT. Trimming removed 1 base from V and 3 bases from J; junction bases left unmatched: 6. This CDR3 has 17 residues. CDR3 bases: TGTGCCAGCAGTTACTTCGGACAGGGGGGAAACAATCAGCCCCAGCATTTT. As protein: CASSYFGQGGNNQPQHF.

Sample share makes this clonotype medium-sized. The rearrangement links TRBV14 to TRBJ1-2; D call uncertain. The CDR3 loop spans 13 amino acids. V lost 1 base, J lost 7 bases, and 10 bases lay in between. Germline lookup yields CDR1 SGHDN and CDR2 FVKESK. This chain's CDR3 is CASSQVRSGGYTF. In nucleotides, the CDR3 is TGTGCCAGCAGCCAAGTGCGGTCGGGTGGCTACACCTTC. The complete variable domain, with remaining parts taken from reference TRBV14 and TRBJ1-2, reads EAGVTQFPSHSVIEKGQTVTLRCDPISGHDNLYWYRRVMGKEIKFLLHFVKESKQDESGMPNNRFLAERTGGTYSTLKVQPAELEDSGVYFCASSQVRSGGYTFGSGTRLTVV.

This chain joins TRBV11-2 and TRBJ2-3, with 9 nucleotides matching TRBD2. J was trimmed by 2 bases and V by 1 base; bases with no gene match: 1. The CDR3 contains 15 residues. Looked up from germline, CDR1 is SGHAT and CDR2 is FQNNGV. CDR3 sequence (DNA): TGTGCCAGCAGCTTAGTAGCGGGGGCCACAGATACGCAGTATTTT. It yields the protein CASSLVAGATDTQYF.

V gene TRBV27 combines with J gene TRBJ1-1; the D gene is possibly TRBD1 (6 bases). Germline CDR1 reads MNHEY; CDR2 reads SMNVEV (reference sequence). V lost 0 bases and J lost 2, with 13 bases in between. CDR3 size: 16 residues. Here the CDR3 DNA reads TGTGCCAGCAGTTTATCGCAAGGGACACCTAACACTGAAGCTTTCTTT. It encodes CASSLSQGTPNTEAFF.

On this clonotype itself: One end of the junction does not line up with germline, which may come from a read error. The rearrangement links TRBV2 to TRBJ2-2, with D possibly matching TRBD1 (6 bases). This CDR3 contains 13 residues. CDR1 is SNHLY, CDR2 FYNNEI, per germline. DNA of the CDR3: TGTGCCAGCAGTCCCTGGGACACCGGGGAGCGGTTTTTT. This translates into CASSPWDTGERFF. Full variable domain (outside the CDR3, taken from reference TRBV2 and TRBJ2-2): EPEVTQTPSHQVTQMGQEVILRCVPISNHLYFYWYRQILGQKVEFLVSFYNNEISEKSEIFDDQFSVERPDGSNFTLKIRSTKLEDSAMYFCASSPWDTGERFFGEGSRLTVL.

This clonotype has only a few counts. DNA for the CDR3: TGCGCCAGCAGCTGGGATTTAACTAGCGTCTCCTACGAGCAGTACTTC. This sequence encodes CASSWDLTSVSYEQYF. V and J are TRBV5-1 and TRBJ2-7, with 7 bases matching TRBD2. V was pared by 3 bases and J by 0 bases, with 9 bases of the junction left unmatched. This CDR3 comprises 16 residues. CDR1 is SGHRS, CDR2 YFSETQ, per germline.

This clonotype is labeled as medium-sized. The gene calls are TRBV29-1 and TRBJ2-7; D gene unclear. CDR3 length: 12 residues. The V end was cut by 7 bases, the J end by 0 bases, with 10 bases between. Germline V gene data show CDR1 as SQVTM and CDR2 as ANQGSEA. This CDR3 reads CSASQSSYEQYF. The CDR3, as DNA: TGCAGCGCCTCACAGAGCTCCTACGAGCAGTACTTC.